A selection of T cell receptor beta chains follows, all from one sample in a study of blood T cells in healthy people across ages. TCRdb passed the 5' RACE reads through MiXCR, listing each CDR3 protein once. The table includes about 680,000 distinct CDR3 sequences, roughly 49% detected once. The sample taken for sequencing was blood. These receptors came from a woman between 55 and 75 years old in good health. Each CDR3 is given with its conserved first and last residue. A D gene is named only where the DNA matches it firmly. Expanded clones are given a class, and other clones once, few, many or no size at all.

j_call: TRBJ2-7; clone_size: many; v_call: TRBV20-1; d_call: TRBD2; cdr3_aa: CSASDLAGSSYEQYF; cdr3_nt: TGCAGTGCTAGCGATCTAGCGGGATCTTCCTACGAGCAGTACTTC
j_call: TRBJ2-7; clone_size: few; v_call: TRBV28; d_call: TRBD2; cdr3_aa: CASSFPISGASYEQYF; cdr3_nt: TGTGCCAGCAGTTTCCCCATTAGCGGGGCCTCCTACGAGCAGTACTTC
j_call: TRBJ1-2; clone_size: few; v_call: TRBV7-9; d_call: TRBD1; cdr3_aa: CASSLTGKGYTF; cdr3_nt: TGTGCCAGCAGTCTGACAGGGAAGGGCTACACCTTC
j_call: TRBJ1-1; clone_size: NA; v_call: TRBV3-1; d_call: NA; cdr3_aa: CASSQELGQGNTEAFF; cdr3_nt: TGTGCCAGCAGCCAAGAACTGGGCCAGGGGAACACTGAAGCTTTCTTT
j_call: TRBJ2-5; clone_size: NA; v_call: TRBV20-1; d_call: NA; cdr3_aa: CSAVADQYQETQYF; cdr3_nt: TGCAGTGCAGTAGCGGACCAGTACCAAGAGACCCAGTACTTC
j_call: TRBJ2-7; clone_size: NA; v_call: TRBV7-2; d_call: TRBD2; cdr3_aa: CASSLVSAGGGYEQYF; cdr3_nt: TGTGCCAGCAGCTTAGTTTCAGCGGGAGGTGGGTACGAGCAGTACTTC
j_call: TRBJ2-1; clone_size: NA; v_call: TRBV5-1; d_call: TRBD2; cdr3_aa: CASSLGLAGVREQFF; cdr3_nt: TGCGCCAGCAGCTTAGGACTAGCGGGAGTCCGAGAGCAGTTCTTC
j_call: TRBJ2-1; clone_size: NA; v_call: TRBV3-1; d_call: TRBD2; cdr3_aa: CASSYRGGTYNEQFF; cdr3_nt: TGTGCCAGCAGCTACCGGGGGGGGACCTACAATGAGCAGTTCTTC
j_call: TRBJ2-3; clone_size: few; v_call: TRBV10-3; d_call: TRBD2; cdr3_aa: CAISSASGSGGDTQYF; cdr3_nt: TGTGCCATCAGTTCGGCTAGCGGGAGCGGGGGAGATACGCAGTATTTT
j_call: TRBJ2-7; clone_size: NA; v_call: TRBV20-1; d_call: NA; cdr3_aa: CSAKGGTYEQYF; cdr3_nt: TGCAGTGCCAAGGGCGGTACCTACGAGCAGTACTTC
j_call: TRBJ2-7; clone_size: few; v_call: TRBV27; d_call: NA; cdr3_aa: CASSQTRGSYEQYF; cdr3_nt: TGTGCCAGCAGTCAGACTAGAGGCTCCTACGAGCAGTACTTC
j_call: TRBJ1-4; clone_size: NA; v_call: TRBV15; d_call: NA; cdr3_aa: CATSRVTGLGNEKLFF; cdr3_nt: TGTGCCACCAGCAGAGTCACGGGTTTGGGTAATGAAAAACTGTTTTTT
j_call: TRBJ1-1; clone_size: NA; v_call: TRBV11-2; d_call: NA; cdr3_aa: CASSLDGGFTEAFF; cdr3_nt: TGTGCCAGCAGCTTAGATGGGGGTTTCACTGAAGCTTTCTTT
j_call: TRBJ1-1; clone_size: NA; v_call: TRBV2; d_call: TRBD1; cdr3_aa: CASRAGGSNTEAFF; cdr3_nt: TGTGCCAGCAGGGCAGGGGGTAGTAACACTGAAGCTTTCTTT
j_call: TRBJ2-7; clone_size: few; v_call: TRBV3-1; d_call: TRBD2; cdr3_aa: CASSQYVRREDEQYF; cdr3_nt: TGTGCCAGCAGCCAATACGTGCGGCGGGAGGACGAGCAGTACTTC
j_call: TRBJ2-7; clone_size: NA; v_call: TRBV6-1; d_call: TRBD2; cdr3_aa: CASSPTSGRAWLDEQYF; cdr3_nt: TGTGCCAGCAGTCCGACTAGCGGGAGGGCCTGGTTAGACGAGCAGTACTTC
j_call: TRBJ2-4; clone_size: NA; v_call: TRBV20-1; d_call: TRBD1; cdr3_aa: CSASQLDRGLAKNIQYF; cdr3_nt: TGCAGTGCTAGCCAATTGGACAGGGGTTTGGCCAAAAACATTCAGTACTTC
j_call: TRBJ1-1; clone_size: few; v_call: TRBV3-1; d_call: NA; cdr3_aa: CASSQAGRAPEAFF; cdr3_nt: TGTGCCAGCAGCCAAGCAGGCCGGGCCCCTGAAGCTTTCTTT
j_call: TRBJ2-7; clone_size: NA; v_call: TRBV20-1; d_call: NA; cdr3_aa: CSARGRQNRYEQYF; cdr3_nt: TGCAGTGCTAGAGGGCGACAAAATAGGTACGAGCAGTACTTC
j_call: TRBJ1-1; clone_size: NA; v_call: TRBV4-3; d_call: NA; cdr3_aa: CASSQERQTEAFF; cdr3_nt: TGCGCCAGCAGCCAAGAGCGGCAAACTGAAGCTTTCTTT
j_call: TRBJ1-1; clone_size: once; v_call: TRBV15; d_call: NA; cdr3_aa: CATSSRASTEAFF; cdr3_nt: TGTGCCACCAGCAGCCGTGCGTCCACTGAAGCTTTCTTT
j_call: TRBJ2-2; clone_size: NA; v_call: TRBV6-5; d_call: NA; cdr3_aa: CASSYSNIGSGELFF; cdr3_nt: TGTGCCAGCAGTTACTCGAATATCGGGTCCGGGGAGCTGTTTTTT
j_call: TRBJ2-7; clone_size: NA; v_call: TRBV15; d_call: TRBD1; cdr3_aa: CAPRELGTGSDEQYF; cdr3_nt: TGTGCCCCCCGCGAGCTAGGGACAGGGTCCGACGAGCAGTACTTC
j_call: TRBJ1-1; clone_size: NA; v_call: TRBV6-1; d_call: NA; cdr3_aa: CASREGLNTEAFF; cdr3_nt: TGTGCCAGCAGAGAGGGACTGAACACTGAAGCTTTCTTT
j_call: TRBJ2-7; clone_size: NA; v_call: TRBV4-3; d_call: TRBD1; cdr3_aa: CASSQGRQGYEQYF; cdr3_nt: TGCGCCAGCAGCCAAGGTAGACAGGGCTATGAGCAGTACTTC
j_call: TRBJ1-1; clone_size: few; v_call: TRBV5-1; d_call: NA; cdr3_aa: CASSFIRAGDTEAFF; cdr3_nt: TGCGCCAGCAGCTTCATAAGGGCCGGAGACACTGAAGCTTTCTTT
j_call: TRBJ2-3; clone_size: few; v_call: TRBV10-3; d_call: TRBD2; cdr3_aa: CAISVAGDTDTQYF; cdr3_nt: TGTGCCATCAGTGTAGCGGGGGACACAGATACGCAGTATTTT
j_call: TRBJ2-4; clone_size: NA; v_call: TRBV20-1; d_call: NA; cdr3_aa: CSARVPRAVRNIQYF; cdr3_nt: TGCAGTGCTAGAGTTCCCAGGGCGGTCAGAAACATTCAGTACTTC
j_call: TRBJ2-1; clone_size: NA; v_call: TRBV6-2/TRBV6-3; d_call: NA; cdr3_aa: CASSSPGRGLGSNQPQHFGDEQFF; cdr3_nt: NA
j_call: TRBJ2-7; clone_size: NA; v_call: TRBV3-1; d_call: TRBD1; cdr3_aa: CASSQEGRQGLYEQYF; cdr3_nt: TGTGCCAGCAGCCAAGAAGGGAGACAGGGGCTCTACGAGCAGTACTTC
j_call: TRBJ2-3; clone_size: NA; v_call: TRBV24-1; d_call: NA; cdr3_aa: CATSDSRSTDTQYF; cdr3_nt: TGTGCCACCAGTGACAGCCGCAGCACAGATACGCAGTATTTT
j_call: TRBJ2-1; clone_size: few; v_call: TRBV6-2/TRBV6-3; d_call: NA; cdr3_aa: CASSPGDLLNEQFF; cdr3_nt: TGTGCCAGCAGTCCAGGGGATCTCTTGAATGAGCAGTTCTTC
j_call: TRBJ2-1; clone_size: few; v_call: TRBV5-1; d_call: TRBD1; cdr3_aa: CASSYYGQALGQFF; cdr3_nt: TGCGCCAGCAGCTATTACGGACAGGCCCTGGGGCAGTTCTTC
j_call: TRBJ2-7; clone_size: few; v_call: TRBV20-1; d_call: NA; cdr3_aa: CSAQASTNYEQYF; cdr3_nt: TGCAGTGCCCAGGCCAGCACCAACTACGAGCAGTACTTC
j_call: TRBJ1-1; clone_size: NA; v_call: TRBV20-1; d_call: NA; cdr3_aa: CSTRGGYTEAFF; cdr3_nt: TGCAGTACCCGCGGGGGTTACACTGAAGCTTTCTTT
j_call: TRBJ2-5; clone_size: NA; v_call: TRBV5-1; d_call: TRBD1; cdr3_aa: CASSLAGTGPQETQYF; cdr3_nt: TGCGCCAGCAGCTTGGCCGGGACAGGGCCCCAAGAGACCCAGTACTTC
j_call: TRBJ2-3; clone_size: NA; v_call: TRBV7-2; d_call: TRBD1; cdr3_aa: CASSPRTGPTDTQYF; cdr3_nt: TGTGCCAGCAGCCCGAGGACAGGACCCACAGATACGCAGTATTTT
j_call: TRBJ2-1; clone_size: NA; v_call: TRBV11-1; d_call: NA; cdr3_aa: CASSLRGGVYNEQFF; cdr3_nt: TGTGCCAGCAGCTTAAGGGGGGGAGTCTACAATGAGCAGTTCTTC
j_call: TRBJ2-1; clone_size: NA; v_call: TRBV4-3; d_call: NA; cdr3_aa: CASSPTLAQANNEQFF; cdr3_nt: TGCGCCAGCAGCCCCACCCTAGCGCAAGCTAACAATGAGCAGTTCTTC
j_call: TRBJ2-7; clone_size: NA; v_call: TRBV7-9; d_call: TRBD1; cdr3_aa: CASSHRDRNYEQYF; cdr3_nt: TGTGCCAGCAGCCACCGGGACAGAAACTACGAGCAGTACTTC
j_call: TRBJ2-5; clone_size: once; v_call: TRBV11-2; d_call: NA; cdr3_aa: CASSLEGRMVETQYF; cdr3_nt: TGTGCCAGCAGCCTTGAGGGGAGGATGGTGGAGACCCAGTACTTC
j_call: TRBJ2-7; clone_size: few; v_call: TRBV7-2; d_call: NA; cdr3_aa: CASSFWGQDGEQYF; cdr3_nt: TGTGCCAGCAGCTTTTGGGGCCAAGACGGCGAGCAGTACTTC
j_call: TRBJ1-6; clone_size: NA; v_call: TRBV6-5; d_call: TRBD1; cdr3_aa: CASRFDRGNSPPHF; cdr3_nt: TGTGCCAGCAGGTTCGACAGGGGAAATTCACCCCCCCACTTT
j_call: TRBJ1-5; clone_size: NA; v_call: TRBV2; d_call: TRBD1; cdr3_aa: CASSGDRINQPQHF; cdr3_nt: TGTGCCAGCAGTGGGGACAGGATCAATCAGCCCCAGCATTTT
j_call: TRBJ2-3; clone_size: few; v_call: TRBV20-1; d_call: NA; cdr3_aa: CSAPLGYTDTQYF; cdr3_nt: TGCAGTGCACCGCTGGGTTACACAGATACGCAGTATTTT
j_call: TRBJ1-2; clone_size: NA; v_call: TRBV7-9; d_call: NA; cdr3_aa: CASSETAANYGYTF; cdr3_nt: TGTGCCAGCAGCGAGACAGCAGCAAACTATGGCTACACCTTC
j_call: TRBJ2-5; clone_size: many; v_call: TRBV5-1; d_call: TRBD1; cdr3_aa: CASSLAGTGEETQYF; cdr3_nt: TGCGCCAGCAGCTTGGCCGGGACAGGGGAAGAGACCCAGTACTTC
j_call: TRBJ2-6; clone_size: NA; v_call: TRBV28; d_call: NA; cdr3_aa: CASSKRGSEANVLTF; cdr3_nt: TGTGCCAGCAGCAAAAGGGGTTCTGAGGCCAACGTCCTGACTTTC
j_call: TRBJ2-2; clone_size: NA; v_call: TRBV10-3; d_call: TRBD2; cdr3_aa: CAIGGTSGTGELFF; cdr3_nt: TGTGCCATCGGGGGGACTAGCGGTACCGGGGAGCTGTTTTTT
j_call: TRBJ1-5; clone_size: NA; v_call: TRBV7-2; d_call: NA; cdr3_aa: CASSFRRQDQPQHF; cdr3_nt: TGTGCCAGCAGCTTCCGAAGACAGGATCAGCCCCAGCATTTT
j_call: TRBJ1-4; clone_size: few; v_call: TRBV7-9; d_call: TRBD1; cdr3_aa: CASSPGQGATTYEKLFF; cdr3_nt: TGTGCCAGCAGCCCCGGACAGGGGGCTACAACCTATGAAAAACTGTTTTTT
j_call: TRBJ2-5; clone_size: NA; v_call: TRBV28; d_call: NA; cdr3_aa: CASTQVGGQYF; cdr3_nt: TGTGCCAGCACACAGGTAGGGGGGCAGTACTTC
j_call: TRBJ2-3; clone_size: NA; v_call: TRBV5-6; d_call: NA; cdr3_aa: CASSPISRPHTDTQYF; cdr3_nt: TGTGCCAGCAGCCCAATTAGCCGTCCCCACACAGATACGCAGTATTTT
j_call: TRBJ2-1; clone_size: NA; v_call: TRBV6-2/TRBV6-3; d_call: NA; cdr3_aa: CASSYFRPQGGSYNEQFF; cdr3_nt: TGTGCCAGCAGTTACTTCCGGCCGCAGGGAGGCTCCTACAATGAGCAGTTCTTC
j_call: TRBJ2-5; clone_size: NA; v_call: TRBV20-1; d_call: TRBD1; cdr3_aa: CSAAPGQGKGETQYF; cdr3_nt: TGCAGTGCTGCTCCGGGACAGGGAAAGGGAGAGACCCAGTACTTC
j_call: TRBJ2-1; clone_size: many; v_call: TRBV20-1; d_call: NA; cdr3_aa: CSASHWGENEQFF; cdr3_nt: TGCAGTGCCTCACATTGGGGGGAAAATGAGCAGTTCTTC